These 6 T cell receptor beta chains originate from one sample sequenced in a study of response to subunit inactivated influenza vaccine. TCRdb re-analysed the RT-PCR reads in MiXCR, keeping a single row per CDR3 protein. The sample lists some 500,000 distinct CDR3 sequences; about an eighth were seen once. The sequencing used PBMCs from blood, collected roughly 48 days after vaccination. The receptors were gathered from a man between 50 and 59 years old who received an inactivated influenza vaccine.

The V call is TRBV20-1, the J call TRBJ2-7; the D is unclear. Trimming removed 4 bases at V and 0 bases at J, with 16 bases between. Germline loops: CDR1 DFQATT, CDR2 SNEGSKA (reference sequence). The CDR3 sequence is 15 residues long. CDR3 amino acids: CSATRGIVSSYEQYF. CDR3 DNA sequence: TGCAGTGCTACCCGAGGTATAGTCAGCTCCTACGAGCAGTACTTC.

This chain joins TRBV6-2 or TRBV6-3 and TRBJ2-3, with D unclear. This CDR3 has 16 amino acids. The V end was cut by 5 bases, the J end by 6 bases, with 21 bases between. The germline V gene encodes CDR1 MNHEY and CDR2 SVGEGT. The CDR3 protein is CASSQIPSLLWDTQYF. The CDR3 DNA follows: TGTGCCAGCAGTCAAATACCATCCTTGTTGTGGGATACGCAGTATTTT.

J is TRBJ2-1 and V is TRBV6-1, with D uncertain. The germline V gene encodes CDR1 MNHNS and CDR2 SASEGT. This CDR3 spans 13 amino acids. The V end lost 5 bases, the J end lost 3 bases, and 8 bases lay between the germline ends. The CDR3 sequence is CASSRYGYNEQFF. CDR3 in DNA: TGTGCCAGCAGTCGTTATGGCTACAATGAGCAGTTCTTC.

In this sample, this clonotype turned up a few times. The chain couples TRBV7-2 to TRBJ1-6, with D tentatively TRBD1 (5 bases). The CDR3 length is 16 residues. V dropped 5 bases and J dropped 4 bases, with 15 bases sitting between them. CDR1 and CDR2 from the germline V gene are SGHTA and FQGNSA. CDR3 DNA sequence: TGTGCCAGCAGCCCCCAGGGACCGGGGTATAATTCACCCCTCCACTTT. Protein product: CASSPQGPGYNSPLHF.

This clonotype was counted only a few times. This rearrangement joins TRBV15 to TRBJ1-4; D uncertain. V lost 0 bases, J lost 0 bases, and 8 bases lay in between. Germline assignment: CDR1 LNHNV and CDR2 YYDKDF (reference sequence). The CDR3 is 16 amino acids. The CDR3 DNA reads TGTGCCACCAGCAGAGATCGGTTTGCAACTAATGAAAAACTGTTTTTT. It is translated as CATSRDRFATNEKLFF.

This clonotype appeared many times. The rearrangement links TRBV7-2 to TRBJ2-7, with no clear D. This CDR3 is 13 amino acids long. Looked up from germline, CDR1 is SGHTA and CDR2 is FQGNSA. Trimming removed 3 bases at V and 3 bases at J, with 9 bases between. DNA of the CDR3: TGTGCCAGCAGCTTTGGCAGCTACTACGAGCAGTACTTC. Translated, it gives CASSFGSYYEQYF.